This T cell receptor (beta chain) comes out of a study of monozygotic twins with inflammatory bowel disease. Study results and caveats: Healthy co-twins exceeded IBD patients in TCRbeta diversity as measured by inverse Simpson. Perhaps reflecting limited power, concordant and discordant twins did not differ in repertoire similarity. Among IBD patients, fewer clonotypes were shared with others than among healthy twins, especially with disease activity.

Comments on this clonotype: Its antigen is unidentified.

The UMIs contained a 6-nucleotide sample barcode. They were added by template switching during cDNA synthesis. TCRdb re-called the 5' RACE reads and gives one entry per CDR3 protein, without DNA. The table counts 200,000 to 250,000 distinct CDR3 sequences; 1.6% lies in the top ten. This CDR3 has 12 amino acids. The chain has TRBV5-3 and TRBJ1-4; without DNA, the TCRdb call of TRBD1 cannot be checked. TRBV5-3 is known as an ORF, though its function is uncertain. Material for sequencing was blood. The TCR sequence derives from a human donor with ulcerative colitis or Crohn's disease, or a healthy co-twin of an affected twin (not recorded which). CDR3 in amino acids: CARSLRGEKLFF.